Shown below are 27 T cell receptor beta chains from a single sample sequenced in a study of blood T cell repertoires in COVID-19. Assay: immunoSEQ multiplex PCR; the TCRdb copy retains only in-frame clones and omits some. This sample has 300,000 to 350,000 clones, with around four fifths found just once. The sequenced material came from peripheral blood. The receptors shown here come from a man in his thirties or forties with active or convalescent COVID-19.

This rearrangement joins TRBV30 to TRBJ2-7, with D perhaps TRBD1 (7 bases). Germline V lookup: CDR1 GTSNPN, CDR2 SVGIG (reference sequence). The CDR3 is 15 residues long. The germline V and J ends were trimmed by 0 bases and 2 bases, with 14 bases remaining between them. The CDR3 region has the DNA TGTGCCTGGAGTGTACCGCGGAGGGGGCCCTACGAGCAGTACTTC. Protein sequence: CAWSVPRRGPYEQYF.

With regard to this clone: The junction departs from germline at one end; a sequencing error may be responsible. V and J are TRBV5-6 and TRBJ2-1; 12 nucleotides align to TRBD2. The CDR3 contains 15 residues. The germline V gene encodes CDR1 SGHDT and CDR2 YYEEEE. CDR3 bases: TGTACCAGCAGCTACTTGACTAGCGGGGGAAATGAGCAGTTCTTC. This codes for CTSSYLTSGGNEQFF.

This chain connects TRBV18 to TRBJ2-2, with 7 nucleotides matching TRBD1. The closer fit of TRBJ1-3 to the DNA end suggests the J call may be wrong. This CDR3 is 15 amino acids long. Per the germline V gene, CDR1 is KGHSH and CDR2 is LQKENI. CDR3 sequence: CASSPETGPGNTIYF. The CDR3, as DNA: TGTGCCAGCTCACCTGAGACAGGGCCTGGAAACACCATATATTTT.

The chain uses TRBV6-2 or TRBV6-3 and TRBJ2-1, with 13 bases identical to TRBD2. CDR1 MNHEY and CDR2 SVGEGT come from the germline V gene. Germline trimming cut 5 bases from V and 9 bases from J; bases unmatched to any gene: 4. The CDR3 sequence is 14 residues long. CDR3 nucleotide sequence: TGTGCCAGCAGTGGACTAGCGGGAGTCTTTGAGCAGTTCTTC. Its translation is CASSGLAGVFEQFF.

The rearrangement joins TRBV28 to TRBJ1-1, with D unclear. The V gene lost 5 bases and the J gene lost 3 bases, with 16 bases spanning the gap. Germline CDR1 MDHEN, CDR2 SYDVKM. The CDR3 extends over 15 amino acids. In nucleotides, the CDR3 is TGTGCCAGCAGTATACCGAGGGAGAGAGACACTGAAGCTTTCTTT. Translated, it gives CASSIPRERDTEAFF.

The J gene is TRBJ1-4, the V gene TRBV5-1; the match to TRBD1 covers 8 bases. Germline assignment: CDR1 SGHRS and CDR2 YFSETQ. This CDR3 has 15 amino acids. V dropped 4 bases and J dropped 5; count of bases not matched to a gene: 7. CDR3 sequence reads: CASSAWTGKNEKLFF. In DNA, the CDR3 is TGCGCCAGCAGCGCCTGGACAGGGAAAAATGAAAAACTGTTTTTT.

The V gene is TRBV11-2, the J gene TRBJ2-5, with TRBD2 matching over 9 bases. The trim removed 1 base at V and 1 base at J, leaving 4 bases unmatched. Germline V lookup: CDR1 SGHAT, CDR2 FQNNGV. This CDR3 has 16 residues. The CDR3 is CASSLASGGTQETQYF. CDR3 nucleotides: TGTGCCAGCAGCTTAGCCAGCGGGGGGACCCAAGAGACCCAGTACTTC.

The gene calls are TRBV6-5 and TRBJ2-7; 7 bases line up with TRBD2. The V gene's germline CDR1 is MNHEY and CDR2 SVGAGI. After removal of 2 bases from V and 6 bases from J, the junction contained 10 bases not matched to a gene. The CDR3 has 15 amino acids. DNA of the CDR3: TGTGCCAGCAGTTACGGGGCTAGCGGTGTATCCGAGCAGTACTTC. It codes for CASSYGASGVSEQYF.

Of note for this clone: One end of the junction does not line up with germline, which may come from a read error. The genes are TRBV5-1 and TRBJ2-6; TRBD1 matches 9 bases. Per germline, CDR1 SGHRS and CDR2 YFSETQ. The CDR3 length is 19 residues. For the CDR3, the DNA is TGCGCCAGCAGGTTGGCCAGAGAACAGGGGGCCTCTGGGGCCAACGTCCTGACTTTC. This codes for CASRLAREQGASGANVLTF.

V usage is TRBV5-6 and J usage is TRBJ2-3; TRBD2 aligns across 11 bases. The CDR3 consists of 16 residues. The J segment lost 2 bases and the V segment lost 2 bases, leaving 4 bases of the junction unmatched. From germline, CDR1 is SGHDT and CDR2 YYEEEE. CDR3 DNA sequence: TGTGCCAGCAGCTTTCCGGGACTAGCGGACACAGATACGCAGTATTTT. Amino acid sequence: CASSFPGLADTDTQYF.

The V and J genes are TRBV3-1 (or the pseudogene TRBV3-2) and TRBJ2-2; possibly TRBD1 for D (6 bases). Germline lookup yields CDR1 LGHDT and CDR2 YNNKEL (reference sequence). The CDR3 totals 14 residues. V was clipped by 1 base and J by 6 bases, with 9 bases between them. The CDR3 region is CASSQAQGSGELFF. The DNA of the CDR3 is TGTGCCAGCAGCCAAGCCCAGGGGTCCGGGGAGCTGTTTTTT.

This clone was detected once. V is TRBV9 and J is TRBJ2-1; a possible D gene is TRBD1 (5 bases). The V gene's germline CDR1 is SGDLS and CDR2 YYNGEE. This CDR3 comprises 13 residues. V was shortened by 5 bases and J by 6 bases, with 12 bases between the two germline ends. CDR3 sequence (DNA): TGTGCCAGCAGTCCCAGGGTGCGCAATGAGCAGTTCTTC. Its protein is CASSPRVRNEQFF.

This chain connects TRBV7-3 to TRBJ2-2; possibly TRBD2 for D (5 bases). This CDR3 contains 13 residues. The germline V gene encodes CDR1 SGHTA and CDR2 FQGTGA. Deletions cut 4 bases from V and 5 bases from J, with 8 bases between. The CDR3 loop reads CASSSPGTGELFF. For the CDR3, the DNA is TGTGCCAGCAGCTCCCCGGGGACCGGGGAGCTGTTTTTT.

This clone was seen a few times. The V and J genes are TRBV5-4 and TRBJ2-1, with 7 bases identical to TRBD1. The J segment lost 0 bases and the V segment lost 4 bases, leaving 7 bases of the junction unmatched. Germline-derived CDR1 and CDR2 are SGHNT and YYREEE (reference sequence). The length of the CDR3 is 16 residues. DNA for the CDR3: TGTGCCAGCAGCCCTCGGACAGGTAGCTCCTACAATGAGCAGTTCTTC. It codes for CASSPRTGSSYNEQFF.

The CDR3 DNA reads TGTGCCTGGAGTTCGGGACAGTCCTACGAGCAGTACTTC. As protein: CAWSSGQSYEQYF. The chain couples TRBV30 to TRBJ2-7, with 7 positions matching TRBD1. V gave up 2 bases and J gave up 1 base; unmatched junction bases: 2. CDR1 is GTSNPN, CDR2 SVGIG, per germline (reference sequence). The CDR3 totals 13 residues. Variable domain in full (rest from reference TRBV30 and TRBJ2-7): SQTIHQWPATLVQPVGSPLSLECTVEGTSNPNLYWYRQAAGRGLQLLFYSVGIGQISSEVPQNLSASRPQDRQFILSSKKLLLSDSGFYLCAWSSGQSYEQYFGPGTRLTVT.

V and J are TRBV7-9 and TRBJ2-7; 10 positions match TRBD1. CDR1 is SEHNR and CDR2 is FQNEAQ in the germline V gene (reference sequence). The CDR3 runs 15 residues. After removal of 6 bases from V and 2 bases from J, the junction contained 7 bases not matched to a gene. The DNA for the CDR3 is TGTGCCAGCAGTTCGGGACAGGGGACCCCCTACGAGCAGTACTTC. Its protein is CASSSGQGTPYEQYF.

The V gene is TRBV4-3, the J gene TRBJ2-3; D is uncertain. This CDR3 is 15 amino acids long. V was pared by 3 bases and J by 2 bases, with 12 bases between. CDR1 LGHNA and CDR2 YSLEER come from the germline V gene. For the CDR3, the DNA is TGCGCCAGCAGCCAGGTTGCGGAATACACAGATACGCAGTATTTT. Residues: CASSQVAEYTDTQYF.

The chain has TRBV13 and TRBJ2-3; no reliable D call. The CDR3 length is 12 residues. V lost 2 bases, J lost 3 bases, and 3 bases lay in between. Germline V gene data show CDR1 as PRHDT and CDR2 as FYEKMQ (reference sequence). The CDR3 nucleotides are TGTGCCAGCAGCTTATCTACAGATACGCAGTATTTT. Translating gives CASSLSTDTQYF.

The chain has TRBV30 and TRBJ2-7; TRBD1 matches at 10 bases. The CDR3 extends over 15 amino acids. The junction had 12 bases not matched to a gene; V was cut back by 4 bases and J by 6 bases. From germline, CDR1 is GTSNPN and CDR2 SVGIG (reference sequence). This CDR3 is CAWKMGTGDEGEQYF. Written as DNA, the CDR3 is TGTGCCTGGAAAATGGGGACAGGGGATGAAGGCGAGCAGTACTTC.

The gene calls are TRBV7-2 and TRBJ1-1, with D possibly being TRBD1 (5 bases). The germline V gene encodes CDR1 SGHTA and CDR2 FQGNSA. The CDR3 loop spans 13 amino acids. V was cut by 7 bases and J by 3 bases, with 12 bases left in between. The CDR3 nucleotides are TGTGCCAGCATGAACAGGTATGACACTGAAGCTTTCTTT. It translates to CASMNRYDTEAFF.

The sample holds a few counts of this clone. The rearrangement uses TRBV5-1 and TRBJ1-4, with D perhaps matching TRBD1 (5 bases). The germline V gene encodes CDR1 SGHRS and CDR2 YFSETQ. Trimming took off 4 bases at V and 4 bases at J, with 14 bases between the two ends. The CDR3 runs 15 residues. The CDR3 coding sequence is TGCGCCAGCAGCGCCCGCAGGGAGGATAATGAAAAACTGTTTTTT. It is translated as CASSARREDNEKLFF.

V is TRBV6-1 and J is TRBJ2-4, with TRBD1 matching 8 bases. The CDR3 spans 18 residues. Germline V CDR1 and CDR2: MNHNS, SASEGT. The V and J ends lost 1 base and 0 bases, in that order; junction bases with no gene match: 8. CDR3 residues: CASSEEFGTGIAKNIQYF. Written as DNA, the CDR3 is TGTGCCAGCAGTGAAGAATTTGGGACAGGAATAGCCAAAAACATTCAGTACTTC.

This clone has a single count. CDR3 sequence reads: CASSTGGGTEAFF. As DNA, the CDR3 is TGTGCCAGCTCTACGGGAGGTGGCACTGAAGCTTTCTTT. The chain couples TRBV18 to TRBJ1-1; D unclear. V was trimmed by 6 bases and J by 4 bases, leaving 12 bases between them. Germline loops: CDR1 KGHSH, CDR2 LQKENI. The CDR3 runs 13 residues.

The chain couples TRBV15 to TRBJ2-1; D is uncertain. This CDR3 region has 17 residues. CDR1 is LNHNV, CDR2 YYDKDF, per germline (reference sequence). The V end was cut by 0 bases, the J end by 0 bases, with 12 bases between. CDR3 nucleotides: TGTGCCACCAGCAGAGATGCAGGCCCCAGCTCCTACAATGAGCAGTTCTTC. Its translation: CATSRDAGPSSYNEQFF.

J is TRBJ2-7 and V is TRBV4-2, with D possibly being TRBD1 (6 bases). Germline V gene lookup returns CDR1 LGHNA and CDR2 YNFKEQ. V was trimmed by 4 bases and J by 0 bases, leaving 16 bases between them. CDR3 length: 16 amino acids. The CDR3, as DNA: TGTGCCAGCAGCCCCTCCCCGGACAGCTTCTCCTACGAGCAGTACTTC. It encodes CASSPSPDSFSYEQYF.

Of note for this clone: The same CDR3 can be traced to other DNA sequences in this sample. The genes are TRBV24-1 and TRBJ2-2; D may be TRBD1 (5 bases). V was trimmed by 4 bases and J by 1 base, leaving 9 bases between them. The V gene's germline CDR1 is KGHDR and CDR2 SFDVKD. The CDR3 length is 15 residues. The CDR3: CATSDLGQNTGELFF. CDR3 DNA: TGTGCCACCAGTGACCTGGGGCAGAACACCGGGGAGCTGTTTTTT.

The gene calls are TRBV7-9 and TRBJ2-7; the D is unclear. Germline lookup yields CDR1 SEHNR and CDR2 FQNEAQ (reference sequence). Trimming removed 1 base from V and 3 bases from J, with 13 bases in between. The CDR3 consists of 15 residues. CDR3 DNA sequence: TGTGCCAGCAGCTTAGAGGTTAGCCCGCTCTACGAGCAGTACTTC. Protein sequence: CASSLEVSPLYEQYF. Variable domain in full (rest from reference TRBV7-9 and TRBJ2-7): DTGVSQNPRHKITKRGQNVTFRCDPISEHNRLYWYRQTLGQGPEFLTYFQNEAQLEKSRLLSDRFSAERPKGSFSTLEIQRTEQGDSAMYLCASSLEVSPLYEQYFGPGTRLTVT.